Listed below are T cell receptor beta chains from one sample, sequenced in a study of blood T cell repertoires in COVID-19. This table comes from immunoSEQ multiplex PCR, and its TCRdb copy is limited to in-frame clones, with some not included. Of more than 150,000 clones listed, more than 80% are singletons. What was sequenced was peripheral blood. These receptors were collected from a woman older than 75 with COVID-19, enrolled during active disease. CDR3s include the opening cysteine and the closing phenylalanine or tryptophan. Each record gives: J gene, D gene, V gene, clone size, CDR3 protein, CDR3 DNA. A D gene is named only where the DNA matches it firmly. Clone size is given for some rows only: seen once, a few or many times, or a class if the clone is expanded.

TRBJ2-3 | . | TRBV19 | once | CASRPAGWEDTQYF | TGTGCCAGTAGACCCGCGGGGTGGGAAGATACGCAGTATTTT
TRBJ2-3 | TRBD1 | TRBV5-6 | . | CASSLRTGSTDTQYF | TGTGCCAGCAGCTTGAGGACAGGTAGCACAGATACGCAGTATTTT
TRBJ1-1 | . | TRBV6-2/TRBV6-3 | few | CASSYIGGLADKAFF | TGTGCCAGCAGTTACATCGGTGGGCTAGCCGATAAAGCTTTCTTT
TRBJ2-5 | . | TRBV11-2 | . | CASSPPGLQETQYF | TGTGCCAGCAGCCCCCCGGGGTTGCAAGAGACCCAGTACTTC
TRBJ2-5 | TRBD1 | TRBV28 | . | CASSPWTGRRQAAPGETQYF | TGTGCCAGCAGTCCCTGGACAGGGCGAAGGCAAGCGGCTCCCGGTGAGACCCAGTACTTC
TRBJ2-1 | . | TRBV2 | . | CASEKEWAYNEQFF | TGTGCCAGCGAAAAGGAATGGGCATACAATGAGCAGTTCTTC
TRBJ2-3 | TRBD2 | TRBV7-8 | . | CASRRAGGSDTQYF | TGTGCCAGCAGGAGGGCGGGAGGGTCCGATACGCAGTATTTT
TRBJ1-6 | . | TRBV6-1 | . | CASSDLAGSPLHF | TGTGCCAGCAGTGATCTCGCGGGTTCACCCCTCCACTTT
TRBJ1-1 | TRBD1 | TRBV4-2 | . | CASSQYLTGGANTEAFF | TGTGCCAGCAGCCAATATCTTACAGGGGGCGCGAACACTGAAGCTTTCTTT
TRBJ1-6 | . | TRBV7-2 | . | CASSFSFPNYSPLHF | TGTGCCAGCAGCTTTAGTTTCCCCAATTATTCACCCCTCCACTTT